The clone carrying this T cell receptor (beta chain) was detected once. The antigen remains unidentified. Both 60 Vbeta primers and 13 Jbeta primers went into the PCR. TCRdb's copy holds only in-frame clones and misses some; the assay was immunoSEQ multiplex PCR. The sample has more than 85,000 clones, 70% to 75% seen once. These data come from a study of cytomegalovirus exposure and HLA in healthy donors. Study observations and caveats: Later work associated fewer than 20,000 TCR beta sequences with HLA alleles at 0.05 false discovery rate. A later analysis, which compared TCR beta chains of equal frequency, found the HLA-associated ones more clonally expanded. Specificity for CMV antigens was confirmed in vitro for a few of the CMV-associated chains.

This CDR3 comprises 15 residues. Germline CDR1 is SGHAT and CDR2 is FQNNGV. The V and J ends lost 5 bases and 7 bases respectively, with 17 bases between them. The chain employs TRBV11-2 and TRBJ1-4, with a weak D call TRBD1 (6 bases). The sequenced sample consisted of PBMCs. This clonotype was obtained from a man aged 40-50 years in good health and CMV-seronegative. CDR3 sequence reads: CASSRPGHRGEKLFF. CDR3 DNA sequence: TGTGCCAGCAGCCGCCCGGGACATAGAGGTGAAAAACTGTTTTTT.